Listed below are T cell receptor beta chains from one sample, sequenced in a study of T cell repertoires in cytomegalovirus infection. Each CDR3 protein is one row after TCRdb ran MiXCR on the reads. The sample shows approximately 990,000 distinct CDR3 sequences, approximately 31% of them seen only once. Their target antigens are unknown. The sample consisted of cultured CD8+ T cells from PBMCs, taken from culture after CMV antigen stimulation. The receptors originated from a human donor in good health (CMV status not recorded). Some clones in this sample may be carry-over from other donors' samples. Both conserved end residues are part of each CDR3. D genes are given only for firm matches. Not all rows give a size; the values are once, few, many and, for expanded clones, a class.

D: TRBD2
J: TRBJ2-5
size: .
V: TRBV29-1
CDR3: CSVEEWGGGQETQYF
DNA: TGCAGCGTTGAAGAATGGGGGGGGGGCCAAGAGACCCAGTACTTC

D: .
J: TRBJ1-6
size: few
V: TRBV7-8
CDR3: CASSLKGSLLGSPLHF
DNA: TGTGCCAGCAGCTTAAAGGGTTCCCTTTTGGGATCACCCCTCCACTTT

D: .
J: TRBJ1-6
size: .
V: TRBV5-5
CDR3: CASSPTSERGTLSPLHF
DNA: TGTGCCAGCAGCCCCACATCAGAGCGGGGGACCTTATCACCCCTCCACTTT

D: TRBD1
J: TRBJ1-6
size: many
V: TRBV6-1
CDR3: CASSEPHRGAPLHF
DNA: TGTGCCAGCAGTGAACCCCACAGGGGAGCACCCCTCCACTTT

D: TRBD1
J: TRBJ2-1
size: .
V: TRBV4-1
CDR3: CASSQDYRGFVNEQFF
DNA: TGCGCCAGCAGCCAAGATTACAGGGGATTTGTGAATGAGCAGTTCTTC

D: TRBD2
J: TRBJ2-1
size: .
V: TRBV6-5
CDR3: CASSYSWRGIGNEQFF
DNA: TGTGCCAGCAGTTACTCTTGGCGGGGGATAGGTAATGAGCAGTTCTTC

D: TRBD2
J: TRBJ2-7
size: .
V: TRBV3-1
CDR3: CASSQAPVAGGPYEQYF
DNA: TGTGCCAGCAGCCAAGCCCCCGTGGCGGGGGGCCCCTACGAGCAGTACTTC

D: .
J: TRBJ2-3
size: few
V: TRBV27
CDR3: CASSFFGGTDTQYF
DNA: TGTGCCAGCAGTTTTTTCGGGGGCACAGATACGCAGTATTTT

D: .
J: TRBJ2-7
size: .
V: TRBV7-8
CDR3: CAIRGAGYEQYF
DNA: TGTGCCATCCGGGGCGCGGGATACGAGCAGTACTTC

D: .
J: TRBJ1-5
size: many
V: TRBV27
CDR3: CASSLGGVNQPQHF
DNA: TGTGCCAGCAGCCTGGGTGGGGTCAATCAGCCCCAGCATTTT

D: .
J: TRBJ2-7
size: .
V: TRBV5-6
CDR3: CASSPTGFRSYEQYF
DNA: TGTGCCAGCAGCCCGACGGGGTTTAGGTCCTACGAGCAGTACTTC

D: TRBD2
J: TRBJ2-1
size: .
V: TRBV7-6
CDR3: CASSLALPWRGVDYNEQFF
DNA: TGTGCCAGCAGCTTAGCCCTCCCCTGGCGGGGGGTAGACTACAATGAGCAGTTCTTC

D: .
J: TRBJ2-1
size: .
V: TRBV4-2
CDR3: CASSQDSGEQFF
DNA: TGTGCCAGCAGCCAAGATTCAGGAGAGCAGTTCTTC